This TCR beta chain was sequenced in a study of radiotherapy plus CTLA-4 blockade in lung cancer. Background on the study: Disease control reached under 35%, with objective responses in over 15%.

Sequencing was performed with immunoSEQ multiplex PCR; in TCRdb, only in-frame clones are kept and a portion is missing. The sample contains roughly 59,000 clones, approximately 67% of which appear only once. About this clone: What it binds is not known.

The study gave focal radiation plus ipilimumab CTLA-4 blockade to patients with chemo-refractory metastatic non-small-cell lung cancer. Study-level results: Tumor-derived TCR clones expanded in blood after radiotherapy plus ipilimumab.

The specimen comprised peripheral blood, sampled from a patient treated with radiotherapy plus ipilimumab. This clonotype was sampled from a human donor with non-small cell lung cancer whose response to radiotherapy plus ipilimumab could not be evaluated.

The CDR3 sequence is CASRGATNTEAFF. The CDR3 bases are TGTGCCAGCCGGGGGGCGACGAACACTGAAGCTTTCTTT. The chain has TRBV21-1 and TRBJ1-1. TRBV21-1 corresponds to a pseudogene. The CDR3 spans 13 residues.